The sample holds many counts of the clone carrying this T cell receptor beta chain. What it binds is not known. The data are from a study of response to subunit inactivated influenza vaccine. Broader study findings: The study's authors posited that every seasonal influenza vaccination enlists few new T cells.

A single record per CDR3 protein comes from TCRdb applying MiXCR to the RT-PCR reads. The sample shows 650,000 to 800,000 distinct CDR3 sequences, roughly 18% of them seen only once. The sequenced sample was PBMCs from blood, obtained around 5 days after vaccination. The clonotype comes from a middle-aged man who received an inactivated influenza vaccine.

The CDR3 loop is CRLSVSAGVTGELFF. The DNA of the CDR3 is TGCAGGCTCAGCGTATCAGCGGGAGTAACCGGGGAGCTGTTTTTT. V usage is TRBV29-1 and J usage is TRBJ2-2, with 8 bases that match TRBD2. There are 15 residues in the CDR3. The germline CDR1 and CDR2 sequences are SQVTM and ANQGSEA.